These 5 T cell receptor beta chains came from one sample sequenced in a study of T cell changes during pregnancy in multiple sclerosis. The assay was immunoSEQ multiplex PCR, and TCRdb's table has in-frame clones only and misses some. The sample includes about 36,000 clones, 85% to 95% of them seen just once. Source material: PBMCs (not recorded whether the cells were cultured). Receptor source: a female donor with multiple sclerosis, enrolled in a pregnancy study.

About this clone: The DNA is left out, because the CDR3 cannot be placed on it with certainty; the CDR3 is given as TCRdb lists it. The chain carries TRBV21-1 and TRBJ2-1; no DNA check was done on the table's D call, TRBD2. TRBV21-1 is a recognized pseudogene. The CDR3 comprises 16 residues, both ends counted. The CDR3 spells CASSKVGGGAYNEQFF.

The CDR3: CASVPTGSRVDTQYF. CDR3 nucleotides: TGTGCCAGTGTTCCCACAGGGTCCCGCGTGGATACGCAGTATTTT. J is TRBJ2-3 and V is TRBV19; a weak D match, TRBD1 (6 bases). Germline CDR1 and CDR2: LNHDA and SQIVND (reference sequence). The CDR3 is 15 residues long. With 8 bases removed from V and 6 bases from J, the gap between germline ends came to 21 bases.

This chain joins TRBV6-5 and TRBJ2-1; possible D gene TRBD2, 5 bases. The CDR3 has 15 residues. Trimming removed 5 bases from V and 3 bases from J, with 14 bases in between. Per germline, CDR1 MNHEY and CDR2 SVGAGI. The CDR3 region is CASSTGALDYNEQFF. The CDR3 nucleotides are TGTGCCAGCAGTACTGGCGCACTAGACTACAATGAGCAGTTCTTC.

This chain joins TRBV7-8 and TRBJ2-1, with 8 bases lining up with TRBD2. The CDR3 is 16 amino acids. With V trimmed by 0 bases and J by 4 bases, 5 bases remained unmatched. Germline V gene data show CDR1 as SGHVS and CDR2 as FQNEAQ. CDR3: CASSLASGSRYNEQFF. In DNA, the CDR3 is TGTGCCAGCAGCTTAGCCAGCGGGAGTCGTTACAATGAGCAGTTCTTC.

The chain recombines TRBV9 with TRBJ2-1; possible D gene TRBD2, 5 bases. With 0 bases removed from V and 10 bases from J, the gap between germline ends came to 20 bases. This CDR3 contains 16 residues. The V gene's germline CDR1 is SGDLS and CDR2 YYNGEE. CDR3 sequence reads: CASSVDLASSLGEQFF. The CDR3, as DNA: TGTGCCAGCAGCGTAGATTTGGCTAGCTCTCTCGGGGAGCAGTTCTTC.